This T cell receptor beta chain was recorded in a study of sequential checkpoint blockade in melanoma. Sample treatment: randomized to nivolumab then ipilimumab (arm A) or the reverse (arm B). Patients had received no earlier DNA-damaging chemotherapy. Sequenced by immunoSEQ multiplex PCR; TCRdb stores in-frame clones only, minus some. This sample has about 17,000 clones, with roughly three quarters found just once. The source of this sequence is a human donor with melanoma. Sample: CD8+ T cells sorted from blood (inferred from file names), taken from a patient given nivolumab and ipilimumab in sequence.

The CDR3 protein is CASGAHEQYF. The DNA for the CDR3 is TGTGCTAGTGGAGCCCACGAGCAGTACTTC. This sequence joins TRBV12-5 and TRBJ2-7; D is uncertain. Trimming stripped 6 bases from V and 5 bases from J, with 5 bases between. Germline loops: CDR1 LGHNT, CDR2 FRNRAP. CDR3 length equals 10 residues.